This T cell receptor (beta chain) was recorded in a study of shared clonotypes between healthy human individuals. General study points: It was the non-shared clonotypes that had lower generation probabilities than clonotypes shared by all four donors. Larger richness was generally estimated for naive than memory subsets. Large depth notwithstanding, sorted-subset sequencing proved incomplete by rarefaction. Apart from blood, nothing was sampled; tissue repertoires likely differ.

Sequencing used immunoSEQ multiplex PCR; TCRdb keeps in-frame clones, though not all of them. The sample shows about 680,000 clones, approximately 79% of them seen only once. As for this clone: Its specificity is not known.

Germline V gives CDR1 SGHTA, CDR2 FQGTGA. This CDR3 comprises 13 residues. With 4 bases removed from V and 7 bases from J, the gap between germline ends came to 11 bases. This clonotype was sampled from a woman in her twenties or thirties in good health. Sequences were obtained from memory CD4+ T cells sorted from blood. Subset described: CD45RA-negative fraction. This chain connects TRBV7-3 to TRBJ2-1, with D perhaps matching TRBD2 (6 bases). In nucleotides, the CDR3 is TGTGCCAGCAGCTCGACTAGTAAGAATGAGCAGTTCTTC. It yields the protein CASSSTSKNEQFF. Full variable domain (rest looked up from reference TRBV7-3 and TRBJ2-1): GAGVSQTPSNKVTEKGKYVELRCDPISGHTALYWYRQSLGQGPEFLIYFQGTGAADDSGLPNDRFFAVRPEGSVSTLKIQRTERGDSAVYLCASSSTSKNEQFFGPGTRLTVL.